This T cell receptor (beta chain) is from a study of blood T cell repertoires in COVID-19. Study-wide context: Whether acute or convalescent, the COVID-19 samples came from the United States, Italy and Spain. From T cells, B-cell-depleted T cells, or PBMCs came the material, which was cDNA or gDNA.

The ends lost 1 base at V and 2 bases at J; junction bases unmatched: 6. This CDR3 contains 17 residues. From germline, CDR1 is SEHNR and CDR2 FQNEAQ (reference sequence). The assay was immunoSEQ multiplex PCR, and TCRdb's table has in-frame clones only and misses some. This sample yields about 140,000 clones, of which around 82% are seen a single time; 4.5% to 5.5% belongs to the top ten. The participants were between 18 and 89 years old and came from some 23 US areas. The sequenced sample was PBMCs or T cells enriched from blood (not recorded which). The TCR sequence derives from a man aged 35 to 55 with acute COVID-19. The chain uses TRBV7-9 and TRBJ2-7, with 12 bases matching TRBD2. The CDR3 sequence: CASSLGLAGGETYEQYF. CDR3 bases: TGTGCCAGCAGCTTAGGGCTAGCGGGAGGGGAGACCTACGAGCAGTACTTC.